A selection of T cell receptor beta chains follows, all from one sample in a study of T cell responses to AZD1222 COVID-19 vaccine. Profiled with immunoSEQ multiplex PCR; TCRdb holds only in-frame clones, not every one. The table records around 150,000 clones, just over 90% of them present only once. The sample here was peripheral blood, taken 28 days after the second AZD1222 dose. All receptors derive from an adult who received the AZD1222 COVID-19 vaccine. Both conserved end residues are part of each CDR3. A D gene is named only where the DNA matches it firmly. Clone size is shown for a subset of rows, as once, few, many or a class of expanded clone.

size	V	D	J	CDR3	DNA
-	TRBV13	-	TRBJ1-1	CASSLWAGAGRGTEAFF	TGTGCCAGCAGCCTCTGGGCAGGTGCCGGCCGGGGCACTGAAGCTTTCTTT
-	TRBV6-5	-	TRBJ2-7	CASSPSSYEQYF	TGTGCCAGCAGTCCCTCATCCTACGAGCAGTACTTC
-	TRBV5-5	TRBD2	TRBJ2-1	CASSLDGLAGGLSYNEQFF	TGTGCCAGCAGCTTGGACGGACTAGCGGGGGGGCTCTCCTACAATGAGCAGTTCTTC
-	TRBV6-6	-	TRBJ1-3	CASSYGRRDTIYF	TGTGCCAGCAGTTACGGTAGGAGGGACACCATATATTTT
-	TRBV7-3	-	TRBJ2-1	CASSLMGTAASEQFF	TGTGCCAGCAGCTTAATGGGGACGGCCGCCAGTGAGCAGTTCTTC
-	TRBV29-1	-	TRBJ1-1	CSVDAGWVTEAFF	TGCAGCGTTGACGCAGGGTGGGTCACTGAAGCTTTCTTT
-	TRBV6-2/TRBV6-3	TRBD1	TRBJ2-5	CASSPYRGAETQYF	TGTGCCAGCAGTCCCTACAGGGGGGCAGAGACCCAGTACTTC
-	TRBV6-5	TRBD1	TRBJ2-1	CASSRQGPYNEQFF	TGTGCCAGCAGTCGACAGGGGCCCTACAATGAGCAGTTCTTC
-	TRBV5-4	-	TRBJ2-3	CASSFGGGAVTLSDTQYF	TGTGCCAGCAGCTTCGGAGGGGGGGCGGTCACTCTATCAGATACGCAGTATTTT
-	TRBV6-5	TRBD1	TRBJ1-5	CASSHDRGNQPQHF	TGTGCCAGCAGCCACGACAGGGGCAATCAGCCCCAGCATTTT
-	TRBV29-1	-	TRBJ2-3	CSVVRPHTDTQYF	TGCAGCGTTGTTCGGCCGCACACAGATACGCAGTATTTT
-	TRBV7-9	-	TRBJ2-3	CASSLMRTDTQYF	TGTGCCAGCAGCTTGATGAGGACAGATACGCAGTATTTT
-	TRBV7-8	TRBD1	TRBJ2-7	CASSSLDREVF	TGTGCCAGCAGCTCCTTGGACAGGGAGGTCTTC
-	TRBV6-5	-	TRBJ2-1	CASSYSIGLPGAEQFF	TGTGCCAGCAGTTACTCGATTGGGCTACCGGGGGCTGAGCAGTTCTTC
once	TRBV9	TRBD2	TRBJ2-1	CASSVPYLAGGHNEQFF	TGTGCCAGCAGCGTACCATATTTAGCGGGGGGTCACAATGAGCAGTTCTTC
-	TRBV28	-	TRBJ1-2	CASRMGGLDGYTF	TGTGCCAGTCGAATGGGGGGCCTGGATGGCTACACCTTC
-	TRBV2	-	TRBJ1-1	CASSYRSGNTEAFF	TGTGCCAGCAGTTACAGGTCGGGGAACACTGAAGCTTTCTTT
-	TRBV27	-	TRBJ2-7	CASSSEAGLPGEQYF	TGTGCCAGCAGTTCGGAGGCGGGGCTCCCAGGCGAGCAGTACTTC
-	TRBV5-6	TRBD1	TRBJ2-1	CASSLGQGRENNEQFF	TGTGCCAGCAGCTTGGGACAGGGTAGGGAAAACAATGAGCAGTTCTTC
-	TRBV5-5	-	TRBJ1-2	CASSTYTGTSSSYTF	TGTGCCAGCAGCACCTACACTGGGACATCAAGTTCCTACACCTTC
-	TRBV7-2	-	TRBJ2-1	CASSLGNHPVDEQFF	TGTGCCAGCAGCTTAGGGAACCATCCAGTGGATGAGCAGTTCTTC
-	TRBV7-8	-	TRBJ1-4	CASSRQRGGEKLFF	TGTGCCAGCAGCCGCCAGCGGGGGGGTGAAAAACTGTTTTTT
-	TRBV29-1	-	TRBJ2-7	CSVGGTFRYEQYF	TGCAGCGTGGGAGGGACATTCCGCTACGAGCAGTACTTC
-	TRBV6-5	TRBD1	TRBJ1-2	CASRLGTGIYGYTF	TGTGCCAGCAGGCTCGGGACAGGGATCTATGGCTACACCTTC
-	TRBV6-5	TRBD1	TRBJ2-2	CASTIRTGGDGELFF	TGTGCCAGCACCATACGGACAGGGGGGGACGGGGAGCTGTTTTTT
-	TRBV5-1	-	TRBJ2-7	CASSLGRGRVSYEQYF	TGCGCCAGCAGCTTGGGAAGGGGACGGGTCTCCTACGAGCAGTACTTC
-	TRBV5-4	-	TRBJ1-1	CASSLSLSRNTEAFF	TGTGCCAGCAGCTTATCACTTAGTCGGAACACTGAAGCTTTCTTT
-	TRBV2	-	TRBJ2-5	CASSVQGGETQYF	TGTGCCAGCAGTGTTCAGGGCGGAGAGACCCAGTACTTC
-	TRBV27	TRBD1	TRBJ1-2	CASSLSTGTGLYGYTF	TGTGCCAGCAGTTTATCTACCGGGACAGGACTCTATGGCTACACCTTC
-	TRBV11-2	-	TRBJ1-6	CASSPAGRNSPLHF	TGTGCCAGCAGTCCAGCGGGTCGGAATTCACCCCTCCACTTT
-	TRBV6-5	-	TRBJ1-2	CASSPGRRGHGYTF	TGTGCCAGCAGTCCGGGACGCCGGGGCCATGGCTACACCTTC
once	TRBV9	-	TRBJ1-6	CASSVTGNTNSPLHF	TGTGCCAGCAGCGTAACAGGCAATACCAATTCACCCCTCCACTTT
-	TRBV6-6	TRBD1	TRBJ1-1	CASSSTTGKNEAFF	TGTGCCAGCAGTTCCACGACAGGGAAAAATGAAGCTTTCTTT
-	TRBV3-1/TRBV3-2	TRBD2	TRBJ2-5	CASSHLIGSGTPHEETQYF	TGTGCCAGCAGCCATCTCATAGGGAGCGGGACCCCACACGAAGAGACCCAGTACTTC
-	TRBV5-8	-	TRBJ1-5	CASIDPTTGGHF	TGTGCCAGCATCGACCCAACCACCGGGGGGCATTTT
-	TRBV25-1	-	TRBJ1-2	CASSESNALWDGYTF	TGTGCCAGCAGTGAATCGAACGCCCTCTGGGATGGCTACACCTTC
-	TRBV6-5	-	TRBJ1-5	CASSAVARREPQHF	TGTGCCAGCAGCGCCGTGGCGAGGCGTGAGCCCCAGCATTTT
-	TRBV25-1	TRBD2	TRBJ2-1	CASSPERGRNEQFF	TGTGCCAGCAGTCCAGAGCGGGGGCGGAATGAGCAGTTCTTC
-	TRBV7-6	-	TRBJ1-1	CASTQRGGAEAFF	TGTGCCAGCACCCAGAGGGGGGGCGCTGAAGCTTTCTTT
-	TRBV9	-	TRBJ1-1	CASSVSMGTEAFF	TGTGCCAGCAGCGTATCGATGGGCACTGAAGCTTTCTTT
-	TRBV5-4	-	TRBJ2-5	CASSLTLGARETQYF	TGTGCCAGCAGCTTGACTTTGGGGGCTCGGGAGACCCAGTACTTC
-	TRBV10-3	-	TRBJ1-3	CAISERQNGNTIYF	TGTGCCATCAGTGAACGGCAGAACGGAAACACCATATATTTT
-	TRBV10-3	-	TRBJ1-2	CAIGGTYGYTF	TGTGCCATCGGGGGGACCTATGGCTACACCTTC
-	TRBV5-1	TRBD1	TRBJ1-6	CASSFRTGSSSYNSPLHF	TGCGCCAGCAGCTTTCGGACAGGATCAAGCTCCTATAATTCACCCCTCCACTTT
-	TRBV7-9	-	TRBJ1-2	CASSLVPAGVHYGYTF	TGTGCCAGCAGCTTAGTACCGGCAGGGGTGCACTATGGCTACACCTTC
-	TRBV29-1	-	TRBJ2-1	CSVARPEDEQFF	TGCAGCGTTGCGCGGCCTGAGGATGAGCAGTTCTTC